Below are 3 T cell receptor beta chains sequenced from a single sample in a study of Ad26.COV2.S vaccination and SARS-CoV-2 variants. As for treatment: some 20 received Ad26.COV2.S at low or high dose, single or two shots; several received placebo; per-sample allocation not given. Day 63 after the first injection of vaccine or placebo was the sampling time. Here immunoSEQ multiplex PCR was the method, and the copy in TCRdb shows in-frame clones only, minus some. The table lists fewer than 900,000 clones, about 89% of them singletons. Sequenced here: peripheral blood, sampled in a trial of Ad26.COV2.S vaccine versus placebo. These receptor sequences come from a person between 18 and 59 years old who received the Ad26.COV2.S COVID-19 vaccine or a placebo.

The chain combines TRBV27 with TRBJ2-2; D might be TRBD1 or TRBD2, each matching 5 bases. Germline loops: CDR1 MNHEY, CDR2 SMNVEV (reference sequence). Trimming shortened V by 8 bases and J by 4 bases, and 11 bases separated the two germline ends. The CDR3 sequence is 13 residues long. The CDR3 spells CASGARGTGELFF. CDR3 DNA sequence: TGTGCCAGCGGGGCCCGGGGCACCGGGGAGCTGTTTTTT.

The chain links TRBV18 to TRBJ2-5; 8 bases are a match to TRBD2. With 8 bases clipped from V and 1 base from J, the junction kept 3 bases outside the gene matches. Germline-derived CDR1 and CDR2 are KGHSH and LQKENI. The CDR3 covers 13 residues. For the CDR3, the DNA is TGTGCCAGCGTGCGGGGGGCCCAAGAGACCCAGTACTTC. Its translation: CASVRGAQETQYF.

This clone was seen just once. The V call is TRBV4-2, the J call TRBJ1-3, with D possibly TRBD1 on 5 matching bases. The ends were cut back, 0 bases at V and 8 bases at J, with 17 bases in the middle. CDR1 is LGHNA and CDR2 is YNFKEQ in the germline V gene. This CDR3 contains 16 residues. In nucleotides, the CDR3 is TGTGCCAGCAGCCAAGATCTGGGGGGAGCCGGGCACACCATATATTTT. Encoded protein: CASSQDLGGAGHTIYF.